This T cell receptor beta chain is from a study of blood T cell repertoires in COVID-19. About the study: Samples representing acute and convalescent COVID-19 were sourced from the United States, Italy and Spain. PBMCs, B-cell-depleted T cells, or T cells provided the cDNA or gDNA that made up the material.

Methods used by the authors: Using reference gene primer amplification, nucleated cell counts were estimated. Sequencing was performed with immunoSEQ multiplex PCR; in TCRdb, only in-frame clones are kept and a portion is missing. That table is the source of V, J and clone size, and D and trimming were worked out from the DNA. The table has about 120,000 clones, around 87% seen once. This clone was seen a handful of times. This CDR3 is built from 14 residues. Germline trimming cut 6 bases from V and 1 base from J; bases unmatched to any gene: 5. In germline, CDR1 is MDHEN, CDR2 SYDVKM. This chain connects TRBV28 to TRBJ1-2; 7 bases are a match to TRBD1. The TCR originated in a woman aged 70-85 years with acute or convalescent COVID-19. Material: peripheral blood. CDR3 coding DNA: TGTGCCAGCAGGGAGACAGGGCTTAACTATGGCTACACCTTC. It encodes CASRETGLNYGYTF.